Reported below is one T cell receptor (beta chain). Its antigen is not known. The data are from a study of OX40 agonist ivuxolimab in advanced cancers. Generated by immunoSEQ multiplex PCR, the TCRdb table keeps only in-frame clones and is missing some. The table has about 72,000 clones, 89% seen once; the top ten hold about 10%. Findings and caveats of the study: Dosing at 0.1 to 3.0 mg/kg was accompanied by clonal expansion of CD4+ and CD8+ blood T cells by week 6.

The sequencing used CD4+ or CD8+ T cells sorted from blood, collected in a trial of the OX40 agonist ivuxolimab. This clonotype was obtained from an adult with an advanced solid tumor such as melanoma, head and neck, liver or kidney cancer.

CDR3 sequence reads: CASSERGVGNIQYF. The CDR3 DNA reads as TGTGCCAGCAGTGAACGGGGGGTTGGAAACATTCAGTACTTC. The chain uses TRBV2 and TRBJ2-4; 7 bases agree with TRBD2. Germline values: CDR1 SNHLY, CDR2 FYNNEI. The CDR3 totals 14 residues. Trimming cost V 2 bases and J 6 bases; bases outside gene matches: 4.